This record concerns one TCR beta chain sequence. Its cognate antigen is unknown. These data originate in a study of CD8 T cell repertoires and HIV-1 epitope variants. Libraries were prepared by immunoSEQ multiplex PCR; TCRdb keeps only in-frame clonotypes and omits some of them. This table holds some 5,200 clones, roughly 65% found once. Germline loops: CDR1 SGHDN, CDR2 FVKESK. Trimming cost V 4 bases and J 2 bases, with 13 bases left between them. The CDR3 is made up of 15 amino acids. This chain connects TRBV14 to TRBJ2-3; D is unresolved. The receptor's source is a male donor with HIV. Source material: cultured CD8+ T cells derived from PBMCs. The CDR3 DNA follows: TGTGCCAGCAGCCTCGTGACTGATTACACAGATACGCAGTATTTT. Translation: CASSLVTDYTDTQYF.